A single sample gave rise to the 21 T cell receptor beta chains below, sequenced in a study of blood T cell repertoires in COVID-19. Sequencing used immunoSEQ multiplex PCR; TCRdb keeps in-frame clones, though not all of them. The table has approximately 170,000 clones, about 90% seen once. The sequencing sample was made of peripheral blood. Receptors were obtained from a woman in her sixties or seventies with acute or convalescent COVID-19.

The chain is built from TRBV6-6 and TRBJ1-3; D uncertain. V lost 5 bases and J lost 2, with 19 bases in between. Germline V gene sequence: CDR1 MNHNY, CDR2 SVGAGI (reference sequence). The CDR3 has 17 residues. The CDR3, as DNA: TGTGCCAGCAGTCACACGGACCCCGGGAGCGCTGGAAACACCATATATTTT. It yields the protein CASSHTDPGSAGNTIYF.

The CDR3 sequence: CASSEYINEGNTGELFF. As DNA, the CDR3 is TGTGCCAGCAGTGAATATATAAATGAGGGGAACACCGGGGAGCTGTTTTTT. The rearrangement links TRBV25-1 to TRBJ2-2; possible D gene TRBD2, 5 bases. From germline, CDR1 is MGHDK and CDR2 SYGVNS. V lost 0 bases to trimming and J lost 1 base, with 12 bases between them. This CDR3 is built from 17 residues.

The chain joins TRBV5-6 to TRBJ2-7; 11 bases match TRBD2. Germline CDR1 SGHDT, CDR2 YYEEEE. CDR3 length: 17 residues. V dropped 4 bases and J dropped 0; count of bases not matched to a gene: 9. The CDR3 nucleotides are TGTGCCAGCAGCGATCTAGCGGGAGGCTATCCCTCCTACGAGCAGTACTTC. Its protein product is CASSDLAGGYPSYEQYF.

In this sample, this clone turned up once. The chain carries TRBV4-2 and TRBJ1-4, with TRBD1 matching over 10 bases. J was trimmed by 11 bases and V by 1 base; bases with no gene match: 19. Germline CDR1 is LGHNA and CDR2 is YNFKEQ. CDR3 length: 19 amino acids. CDR3 DNA: TGTGCCAGCAGCCAAGGGGGTCGGGACAGGGGTCTCCTGATGGGGAAACTGTTTTTT. Translating it yields CASSQGGRDRGLLMGKLFF.

The chain uses TRBV30 and TRBJ2-3, with D unresolved. The germline V gene encodes CDR1 GTSNPN and CDR2 SVGIG (reference sequence). This CDR3 has 13 residues. Trimming removed 5 bases at V and 2 bases at J, with 11 bases between. The CDR3 DNA reads as TGTGCCTGGGGCCCAGAAAACACAGATACGCAGTATTTT. As protein: CAWGPENTDTQYF.

The J gene is TRBJ1-1, the V gene TRBV10-3; D uncertain. Trimming stripped 3 bases from V and 6 bases from J, with 5 bases between. The CDR3 sequence is 11 residues long. Per the germline V gene, CDR1 is ENHRY and CDR2 is SYGVKD. The DNA of the CDR3 is TGTGCCATCAGTGACGGAGCTGAAGCTTTCTTT. Translating it yields CAISDGAEAFF.

This clone was recorded once. V and J are TRBV24-1 and TRBJ2-1; TRBD1 might be the D (5 bases). The CDR3 length is 16 residues. With 5 bases removed from V and 1 base from J, the gap between germline ends came to 14 bases. Germline V gene lookup returns CDR1 KGHDR and CDR2 SFDVKD. The CDR3 DNA reads TGTGCCACCAGTGGTGGGGCCCCAGGGTCCTACAATGAGCAGTTCTTC. Its translation is CATSGGAPGSYNEQFF.

This sequence joins TRBV5-1 and TRBJ1-4, with D possibly being TRBD1 (6 bases). With 3 bases removed from V and 1 base from J, the gap between germline ends came to 13 bases. This CDR3 has 16 residues. Germline loops: CDR1 SGHRS, CDR2 YFSETQ. The CDR3 sequence is CASSYGRGRTNEKLFF. The DNA for the CDR3 is TGCGCCAGCAGCTACGGCAGGGGAAGAACTAATGAAAAACTGTTTTTT.

The chain links TRBV5-1 to TRBJ2-1; maybe TRBD1 (6 bases). V dropped 3 bases and J dropped 3 bases, with 10 bases sitting between them. Per germline, CDR1 SGHRS and CDR2 YFSETQ. The CDR3 is 14 residues long. The CDR3 region has the DNA TGCGCCAGCAGCTCGGGACACCGCTACAATGAGCAGTTCTTC. Protein product: CASSSGHRYNEQFF.

This clone occurred a few times. The rearrangement links TRBV10-3 to TRBJ1-4; 11 bases are shared with TRBD1. Germline assignment: CDR1 ENHRY and CDR2 SYGVKD. The CDR3 extends over 16 amino acids. After removal of 9 bases from V and 0 bases from J, the junction contained 6 bases not matched to a gene. The CDR3 loop is CAIGQGASATNEKLFF. CDR3 DNA: TGTGCCATAGGACAGGGGGCTTCTGCAACTAATGAAAAACTGTTTTTT.

CDR3 nucleotides: TGTGCCAGCAGTCCAGGGGGTAGGGGCACTGAAGCTTTCTTT. It translates to CASSPGGRGTEAFF. The chain joins TRBV6-5 to TRBJ1-1; 7 bases line up with TRBD1. CDR3 length: 14 residues. With V trimmed by 5 bases and J by 4 bases, 7 bases remained unmatched. CDR1 is MNHEY and CDR2 is SVGAGI in the germline V gene.

This chain joins TRBV7-2 and TRBJ1-6; D may be TRBD1 (6 bases). V lost 2 bases, J lost 7 bases, and 12 bases lay in between. CDR1 SGHTA and CDR2 FQGNSA come from the germline V gene. The CDR3 runs to 15 residues. The CDR3 sequence is CASSLSGRGNSPLHF. DNA of the CDR3: TGTGCCAGCAGCTTAAGCGGCAGGGGCAATTCACCCCTCCACTTT.

This chain connects TRBV5-1 to TRBJ2-7, with D perhaps TRBD1 (5 bases). The CDR3 length is 14 residues. In germline, CDR1 is SGHRS, CDR2 YFSETQ. Trimming stripped 5 bases from V and 2 bases from J, with 14 bases between. CDR3 amino acids: CASRFMAGPYEQYF. The CDR3 DNA is TGCGCCAGCAGATTCATGGCAGGGCCCTACGAGCAGTACTTC.

The chain carries TRBV28 and TRBJ1-2, with TRBD1 identical over 10 bases. The CDR3 has 17 residues. V shed 6 bases, J shed 2 bases, and the junction held 12 bases outside the gene matches. The germline gives CDR1 MDHEN, CDR2 SYDVKM. The CDR3 bases are TGTGCCAGCAGCGGAACGCGGGACAGGGGAGGAAACTATGGCTACACCTTC. This translates into CASSGTRDRGGNYGYTF.

Points on this clone: A read error may account for a junction end that differs from germline. This chain links TRBV20-1 with TRBJ2-3; TRBD2 agrees at 8 bases. Germline CDR1 DFQATT, CDR2 SNEGSKA (reference sequence). There are 14 residues in the CDR3. This chain's CDR3 is CSASGREDTNTQYF. The CDR3 nucleotides are TGCAGTGCTAGTGGGCGGGAGGACACAAATACGCAGTATTTT.

The rearrangement uses TRBV5-5 and TRBJ1-2, with TRBD1 as a possible D gene (5 bases). Germline V gene lookup returns CDR1 SGHKS and CDR2 YYEKEE (reference sequence). Trimming took 4 bases from V and 4 from J, leaving 11 bases between them. This CDR3 has 13 amino acids. The chain's CDR3 is CASSPQGGYGYTF. CDR3 sequence (DNA): TGTGCCAGCAGCCCCCAGGGTGGCTATGGCTACACCTTC.

The chain is built from TRBV6-4 and TRBJ2-2; weak D call: TRBD2 (6 bases). V was pared by 7 bases and J by 7 bases, with 10 bases between. The CDR3 runs 12 residues. From germline, CDR1 is MRHNA and CDR2 SNTAGT. The CDR3 DNA is TGTGCCAGCACTAACGGGGGCGGGGAGCTGTTTTTT. Translated, it gives CASTNGGGELFF.

The chain carries TRBV2 and TRBJ2-3; D perhaps matches TRBD2 (6 bases). V gave up 2 bases and J gave up 0 bases, with 9 bases separating them. Germline CDR1 SNHLY, CDR2 FYNNEI. This CDR3 is built from 15 residues. The CDR3 is CASSERGLSTDTQYF. For the CDR3, the DNA is TGTGCCAGCAGTGAAAGGGGACTGAGCACAGATACGCAGTATTTT.

The CDR3 spells CASSTLTARGNQPQHF. For the CDR3, the DNA is TGTGCCAGTAGTACGCTGACCGCCCGGGGCAATCAGCCCCAGCATTTT. This rearrangement joins TRBV19 to TRBJ1-5; no clear D gene. The germline V and J ends were trimmed by 4 bases and 2 bases, with 15 bases remaining between them. CDR3 length: 16 amino acids. Germline V lookup: CDR1 LNHDA, CDR2 SQIVND (reference sequence).

Here the CDR3 reads CASSPSVVRGAFF. The CDR3 bases are TGTGCCAGCTCACCATCTGTTGTCAGGGGAGCTTTCTTT. V is TRBV18 and J is TRBJ1-1; D may be TRBD1 (6 bases). The V end lost 2 bases, the J end lost 10 bases, and 14 bases lay between the germline ends. This CDR3 region has 13 residues. Per the germline V gene, CDR1 is KGHSH and CDR2 is LQKENI.

In its sample, this clone was seen a few times. The chain uses TRBV5-1 and TRBJ2-1; 11 positions agree with TRBD2. V was pared by 4 bases and J by 4 bases, with 7 bases of the junction left unmatched. CDR1 and CDR2 (germline): SGHRS, YFSETQ. The CDR3 is 16 amino acids. The DNA of the CDR3 is TGCGCCAGCAGCCCCCCCGGGACTAGCGGTTACAATGAGCAGTTCTTC. Translated: CASSPPGTSGYNEQFF.